This is a list of T cell receptor beta chains from one sample in a study of OX40 agonist ivuxolimab in advanced cancers. TCRdb's copy holds only in-frame clones and misses some; the assay was immunoSEQ multiplex PCR. The sample carries some 57,000 clones, around four fifths recorded once. The sample here was CD4+ or CD8+ T cells sorted from blood, taken in a trial of the OX40 agonist ivuxolimab. The receptor set was obtained from an adult with an advanced solid tumor such as melanoma, head and neck, liver or kidney cancer. Each CDR3 is given with its conserved first and last residue. The D gene is left open where the match is weak. Only part of the rows carry a size: once, few, many, or a class if the clone is expanded.

TRBV19	15	-	TRBJ2-5	-	TGTGCCAGTACCCCTCAAAAAGGCTCCCAAGAGACCCAGTACTTC	CASTPQKGSQETQYF
TRBV6-1	13	-	TRBJ2-2	-	TGTGCCAGCAGCCTATCATACACCGGGGAGCTGTTTTTT	CASSLSYTGELFF
TRBV19	17	-	TRBJ1-5	TRBD1	TGTGCCAGTAGTTCGGGACAGGGAGGATGGGGTAATCAGCCCCAGCATTTT	CASSSGQGGWGNQPQHF
TRBV10-3	12	-	TRBJ1-1	-	TGTGCCATCAAAAGTGGGGACACTGAAGCTTTCTTT	CAIKSGDTEAFF
TRBV28	13	-	TRBJ2-7	TRBD2	TGTGCCAGCGGATCGGGGGGGACATACGAGCAGTACTTC	CASGSGGTYEQYF
TRBV27	14	once	TRBJ1-4	TRBD1	TGTGCCAGCGGGGGACAGCGAGGTAGTGAAAAACTGTTTTTT	CASGGQRGSEKLFF
TRBV7-3	15	-	TRBJ1-2	-	TGTGCCAGCAGTCCTACGGGTAGAGCTAACTATGGCTACACCTTC	CASSPTGRANYGYTF
TRBV28	15	-	TRBJ1-2	TRBD1	TGTGCCAGCAGTTGGGGACAGGGGGGTAACTATGGCTACACCTTC	CASSWGQGGNYGYTF
TRBV30	11	many	TRBJ1-2	-	TGTGCCTACACTAAGCGGTATGGCTACACCTTC	CAYTKRYGYTF
TRBV28	14	once	TRBJ1-2	-	TGTGCCAGCAGTCCCGGGGGAAGAAACTATGGCTACACCTTC	CASSPGGRNYGYTF
TRBV7-9	14	few	TRBJ1-6	-	TGTGCCAGCAGCTCCCGGGCGGATAATTCACCCCTCCACTTT	CASSSRADNSPLHF
TRBV2	15	-	TRBJ2-7	-	TGTGCCAACACCCTTGCCTCCCGGGGACTCTACGAGCAGTACTTC	CANTLASRGLYEQYF
TRBV10-3	13	-	TRBJ2-5	-	TGTGCCATCACCAGGACCGTAGAAGAGACCCAGTACTTC	CAITRTVEETQYF
TRBV7-8	15	-	TRBJ2-3	-	TGTGCCAGCAGCTTTCCCCGGGGGAGCACAGATACGCAGTATTTT	CASSFPRGSTDTQYF
TRBV29-1	18	-	TRBJ2-1	TRBD2	TGCAGCGTTCCACCGGGGCCCTTCACTAGCGGGAGAAACAATGAGCAGTTCTTC	CSVPPGPFTSGRNNEQFF
TRBV6-5	14	-	TRBJ1-2	-	TGTGCCAGCAGTTCCCCCCGTACCTCCTATGGCTACACCTTC	CASSSPRTSYGYTF
TRBV4-1	16	-	TRBJ2-7	-	TGCGCCAGCAGCCAAGATAGGCAGGTGAGCTCCTACGAGCAGTACTTC	CASSQDRQVSSYEQYF
TRBV5-8	13	-	TRBJ1-5	-	TGTGCCAGCTTACGGGACTTCGGTCAGCCCCAGCATTTT	CASLRDFGQPQHF
TRBV9	13	-	TRBJ1-5	-	TGTGCCAGCAGCGTAGAAGGGTTCCAGCCCCAGCATTTT	CASSVEGFQPQHF
TRBV28	15	-	TRBJ2-7	TRBD1	TGTGCCAGCAGTTTACCTCGGACAGGGGAGGACGAGCAGTACTTC	CASSLPRTGEDEQYF
TRBV7-2	14	-	TRBJ1-1	-	TGTGCCAGCAGCCTCCGGGGGAGGACAGCAGAAGCTTTCTTT	CASSLRGRTAEAFF
TRBV11-3	13	-	TRBJ2-2	-	TGTGCCAGCAGCCCAGGGGCGGCCGGGGAGCTGTTTTTT	CASSPGAAGELFF
TRBV5-1	16	-	TRBJ2-7	-	TGCGCCAGCAGCTTGGGAGCAGGTCGGGCTACCTACGAGCAGTACTTC	CASSLGAGRATYEQYF
TRBV21-1	14	few	TRBJ1-5	-	TGTGCCAGCAGTCCCGCCTCCCGAACTCAGCCCCAGCATTTT	CASSPASRTQPQHF
TRBV6-1	14	-	TRBJ1-1	-	TGTGCCAGCAGTTCTCAGACGGAGAACACTGAAGCTTTCTTT	CASSSQTENTEAFF
TRBV6-6	13	once	TRBJ1-6	TRBD1	TGTGCCAGCCGGACAGGGGGAAATTCACCCCTCCACTTT	CASRTGGNSPLHF
TRBV29-1	15	-	TRBJ2-1	TRBD2	TGCAGCGTTGATTGGGGTAGCGGGGGGGCGAATGAGCAGTTCTTC	CSVDWGSGGANEQFF